This TCR beta chain stems from a study of cytomegalovirus exposure and HLA in healthy donors. This PCR relied on a set of 60 Vbeta primers and 13 Jbeta primers. Measured with immunoSEQ multiplex PCR; TCRdb has only the in-frame clones, and not every one. The sample data list around 70,000 clones. A note on this clone: What it recognizes is unknown.

Study outcomes and limitations: Follow-up analysis seemed to connect common viral pathogens with several of the most significant clusters identified. The authors later found HLA-associated TCR beta chains more clonally expanded than equally common others.

V was clipped by 2 bases and J by 1 base; unmatched bases: 2. Germline V CDR1 and CDR2: MNHEY, SVGAGI. This CDR3 contains 15 residues. Sequences were obtained from PBMCs. The rearrangement joins TRBV6-5 to TRBJ1-1; TRBD1 aligns across 9 bases. The sequence derives from a woman between 35 and 50 years old in good health and CMV-seropositive. CDR3 residues: CASSYQQGANTEAFF. For the CDR3, the DNA is TGTGCCAGCAGTTACCAACAGGGGGCGAACACTGAAGCTTTCTTT.